These 3 T cell receptor beta chains originate from one sample sequenced in a study of blood T cells in healthy people across ages. A J-beta primer mix and a sample-barcoded 5' primer were used in a second PCR of about 7 to 12 cycles. One entry per CDR3 protein, called by TCRdb with MiXCR from the 5' RACE reads. The sample shows around 700,000 distinct CDR3 sequences, around a quarter of them seen only once. These same records also appear under a second study, on T cells of mothers and their children.

Material: blood. The receptors here all came from a boy between 10 and 17 years old in good health.

The chain recombines TRBV6-1 with TRBJ2-2, with 14 positions matching TRBD2. The germline CDR1 and CDR2 sequences are MNHNS and SASEGT. Germline trimming cut 5 bases from V and 3 bases from J; bases unmatched to any gene: 5. The CDR3 runs 17 residues. CDR3 nucleotides: TGTGCCAGCAGTCAGGGACTAGCGGGAGCATACACCGGGGAGCTGTTTTTT. This gives the protein CASSQGLAGAYTGELFF.

Of note for this clonotype: The junction departs from the called germline gene at one end, perhaps through a read error. This sequence joins TRBV29-1 and TRBJ2-7; D unclear. Germline V gene lookup returns CDR1 SQVTM and CDR2 ANQGSEA. The CDR3 loop spans 14 amino acids. The chain's CDR3 is CSVETSSSSCEQYF. The CDR3 nucleotides read TGCAGCGTTGAAACATCTTCCAGCTCCTGCGAGCAGTACTTC.

This chain connects TRBV6-2 or TRBV6-3 to TRBJ2-1; a possible D gene is TRBD2 (6 bases). Germline values: CDR1 MNHEY, CDR2 SVGEGT. The CDR3 totals 15 residues. Trimming took 6 bases from V and 4 from J, leaving 16 bases between them. The CDR3 DNA is TGTGCCAGCAGCCTCCTGGGACTGGAATACAATGAGCAGTTCTTC. This sequence encodes CASSLLGLEYNEQFF.